These 10 T cell receptor beta chains came from one sample sequenced in a study of OX40 agonist ivuxolimab in advanced cancers. The assay was immunoSEQ multiplex PCR, and TCRdb's table has in-frame clones only and misses some. The sample holds some 33,000 clones, roughly nine tenths seen once. The source material was CD4+ or CD8+ T cells sorted from blood, sampled in a trial of the OX40 agonist ivuxolimab. These receptors were obtained from an adult with an advanced solid tumor such as melanoma, head and neck, liver or kidney cancer.

CDR3 bases: TGTGCCAGCAGTTACCAACTTTTTAATACGCAGTATTTT. Translating gives CASSYQLFNTQYF. The chain employs TRBV27 and TRBJ2-3; no definite D call. The CDR3 spans 13 residues. Trimming cost V 4 bases and J 7 bases, with 12 bases left between them. Per germline, CDR1 MNHEY and CDR2 SMNVEV (reference sequence).

This chain links TRBV19 with TRBJ2-1; 9 bases fit TRBD2. Per germline, CDR1 LNHDA and CDR2 SQIVND (reference sequence). Trimming removed 1 base from V and 10 bases from J; junction bases left unmatched: 8. The CDR3 has 15 residues. DNA of the CDR3: TGTGCCAGTAGTATAGCAGCGGGGGGCCCCAGGGAGCAGTTCTTC. Its protein product is CASSIAAGGPREQFF.

The chain has TRBV29-1 and TRBJ2-7; maybe TRBD1 (6 bases). V was shortened by 2 bases and J by 6 bases, with 14 bases between the two germline ends. Germline V lookup: CDR1 SQVTM, CDR2 ANQGSEA. CDR3 size: 13 residues. The CDR3 sequence is CSVEKPGHPEQYF. CDR3 in DNA: TGCAGCGTTGAAAAACCGGGACACCCCGAGCAGTACTTC.

The chain links TRBV19 to TRBJ2-1; 10 nucleotides line up with TRBD2. Germline CDR1 is LNHDA and CDR2 is SQIVND (reference sequence). The CDR3 sequence is 15 residues long. J lost 4 bases, V lost 7 bases, and 7 bases had no gene match. The CDR3 region has the DNA TGTGCCAGTACCCTACTAGCGGGGAATTACAATGAGCAGTTCTTC. This sequence encodes CASTLLAGNYNEQFF.

The genes are TRBV30 and TRBJ1-1; maybe TRBD1 (5 bases). The CDR3 has 13 residues. Germline V gives CDR1 GTSNPN, CDR2 SVGIG (reference sequence). The V gene lost 4 bases and the J gene lost 10 bases, with 19 bases spanning the gap. CDR3 sequence reads: CAWNLGTSAGAFF. In DNA, the CDR3 is TGTGCCTGGAACCTCGGGACTTCGGCGGGAGCTTTCTTT.

This rearrangement joins TRBV7-9 to TRBJ2-7; possibly TRBD1 for D (6 bases). Trimming cost V 5 bases and J 6 bases, with 17 bases left between them. The CDR3 extends over 14 amino acids. Germline loops: CDR1 SEHNR, CDR2 FQNEAQ (reference sequence). The CDR3 loop is CASSDQGLLFEQYF. The CDR3 coding sequence is TGTGCCAGCAGCGACCAGGGGCTGCTCTTCGAGCAGTACTTC.

The chain links TRBV11-2 to TRBJ1-4, with TRBD1 identical over 7 bases. V lost 0 bases to trimming and J lost 4 bases; unmatched junction nucleotides: 2. CDR1 is SGHAT, CDR2 FQNNGV, per germline. CDR3 length equals 15 residues. The CDR3 loop is CASSLEAGGNEKLFF. The CDR3 DNA reads as TGTGCCAGCAGCTTAGAGGCAGGGGGTAATGAAAAACTGTTTTTT.

The genes are TRBV6-5 and TRBJ2-1; TRBD2 matches 12 bases. CDR1 is MNHEY and CDR2 is SVGAGI in the germline V gene. This CDR3 spans 15 amino acids. The V gene end was trimmed by 5 bases and the J gene end by 7 bases; junction bases not matched to a gene: 6. CDR3 sequence reads: CASSPWTSGANEQFF. CDR3 bases: TGTGCCAGCAGTCCATGGACTAGCGGGGCTAATGAGCAGTTCTTC.

This chain uses TRBV30 with TRBJ1-1; D might be TRBD1 (5 bases). The CDR3 has 16 residues. Trimming cost V 0 bases and J 8 bases, with 22 bases left between them. CDR1 and CDR2 (germline): GTSNPN, SVGIG (reference sequence). The chain's CDR3 is CAWSVLSRQWGREAFF. DNA for the CDR3: TGTGCCTGGAGTGTACTGTCCCGACAGTGGGGCCGGGAAGCTTTCTTT.

The V gene is TRBV7-8, the J gene TRBJ1-5; D remains ambiguous. The CDR3 contains 15 residues. CDR1 SGHVS and CDR2 FQNEAQ come from the germline V gene. V gave up 5 bases and J gave up 0 bases, with 11 bases separating them. CDR3 bases: TGTGCCAGCAGCCGCGGCCCTAATAGCAATCAGCCCCAGCATTTT. This codes for CASSRGPNSNQPQHF.